Following are 20 T cell receptor beta chains from one sample sequenced in a study of shared clonotypes between healthy human individuals. The repertoire was sequenced with immunoSEQ multiplex PCR; TCRdb's copy has only in-frame clones and lacks some. The sample contains some 480,000 clones, roughly 78% of which appear only once. The sequenced material came from PBMCs. These receptors were collected from a woman aged 40 to 55 in good health. Some clones in this sample may be carry-over from other donors' samples.

The V call is TRBV6-1, the J call TRBJ2-1; 7 bases map to TRBD2. Germline assignment: CDR1 MNHNS and CDR2 SASEGT. This CDR3 has 18 amino acids. The J segment lost 5 bases and the V segment lost 0 bases, leaving 13 bases of the junction unmatched. The CDR3 spells CASSEARGGRATHNEQFF. CDR3 nucleotides: TGTGCCAGCAGTGAAGCGCGCGGCGGGAGAGCTACCCACAATGAGCAGTTCTTC.

The V call is TRBV5-1, the J call TRBJ2-3; D not resolved. Germline values: CDR1 SGHRS, CDR2 YFSETQ. The CDR3 spans 13 residues. V shed 4 bases and J shed 4 bases, with 10 bases lying between them. CDR3 nucleotides: TGCGCCAGCAGCGACTTTTTAGCAGATACGCAGTATTTT. Protein product: CASSDFLADTQYF.

This clone was seen a single time. The V gene is TRBV16, the J gene TRBJ2-7, with TRBD1 as a possible D gene (6 bases). The V and J ends lost 1 base and 12 bases respectively, with 13 bases between them. CDR1 and CDR2 (germline): KGHSY, FQNENV. The CDR3 consists of 12 residues. CDR3 coding DNA: TGTGCCAGCAGCCAATTGGGCAGGGGCCTGTACTTC. It codes for CASSQLGRGLYF.

The CDR3 reads CASSSQLESIVHEQFF. The CDR3 DNA is TGTGCCAGCAGTTCCCAACTAGAATCAATCGTCCATGAGCAGTTCTTC. The chain joins TRBV28 to TRBJ2-1, with D possibly being TRBD2 (5 bases). This CDR3 spans 16 amino acids. The germline CDR1 and CDR2 sequences are MDHEN and SYDVKM. V was cut by 4 bases and J by 8 bases, with 21 bases left in between.

The chain recombines TRBV2 with TRBJ2-2, with TRBD1 identical over 8 bases. Unmatched junction bases numbered 6, after V lost 7 bases and J lost 2 bases. Germline V gives CDR1 SNHLY, CDR2 FYNNEI. CDR3 length: 15 amino acids. The CDR3 is CASKPGTGNTGELFF. CDR3 bases: TGTGCCAGCAAGCCCGGGACAGGTAACACCGGGGAGCTGTTTTTT.

The chain uses TRBV29-1 and TRBJ2-1, with 12 bases lining up with TRBD2. Per the germline V gene, CDR1 is SQVTM and CDR2 is ANQGSEA. The CDR3 has 18 amino acids. V was clipped by 3 bases and J by 6 bases; unmatched bases: 15. The CDR3 DNA is TGCAGCGTTGAGGTAGGACCTAGCGGGAGGGCTTTGGTCAATGAGCAGTTCTTC. This encodes CSVEVGPSGRALVNEQFF.

The chain links TRBV7-7 to TRBJ2-1, with D tentatively TRBD1 (6 bases). CDR3 length equals 14 residues. Trimming took off 0 bases at V and 7 bases at J, with 10 bases between the two ends. Germline loops: CDR1 SSHAT, CDR2 FNYEAQ (reference sequence). CDR3 sequence (DNA): TGTGCCAGCAGCTTAGCACTACAGGGAAATGAGCAGTTCTTC. It specifies CASSLALQGNEQFF.

The V and J genes are TRBV28 and TRBJ2-5; TRBD1 matches at 8 bases. The germline V gene encodes CDR1 MDHEN and CDR2 SYDVKM. The trim removed 5 bases at V and 4 bases at J, leaving 9 bases unmatched. The CDR3 runs to 15 residues. CDR3 protein: CASSLPRQGRETQYF. The CDR3 nucleotides read TGTGCCAGCAGTCTCCCCCGACAGGGGAGAGAGACCCAGTACTTC.

This chain connects TRBV5-7 to TRBJ2-1, with D perhaps matching TRBD1 (6 bases). TRBV5-7 is an ORF for which the function is uncertain. Trimming left V 7 bases short and J 12 bases short, with 14 bases between. This CDR3 spans 11 amino acids. CDR3: CASLRGSPQFF. In DNA form, the CDR3 reads TGTGCCAGCCTCAGGGGTTCCCCGCAGTTCTTC.

In its sample, this clone was seen once. This chain uses TRBV27 with TRBJ2-1; TRBD2 is a possible D gene (6 bases). The germline CDR1 and CDR2 sequences are MNHEY and SMNVEV (reference sequence). The CDR3 extends over 20 amino acids. Trimming removed 6 bases from V and 4 bases from J, with 31 bases in between. CDR3 amino acids: CASSPSGVWRRTRLYNEQFF. The CDR3 coding sequence is TGTGCCAGCAGCCCCTCGGGGGTGTGGCGGAGAACCCGCCTTTACAATGAGCAGTTCTTC.

This clone was seen many times. The identical CDR3 is also encoded by other nucleotide sequences in the sample. V gene TRBV7-2 combines with J gene TRBJ2-7; 12 bases fit TRBD2. Germline V gene data show CDR1 as SGHTA and CDR2 as FQGNSA. V dropped 4 bases and J dropped 7; count of bases not matched to a gene: 2. CDR3 size: 13 residues. CDR3 sequence: CASSSGLAGEQYF. The CDR3 DNA sequence: TGTGCCAGCAGCTCCGGACTAGCGGGGGAGCAGTACTTC.

The V gene is TRBV7-3, the J gene TRBJ2-3, with 14 nucleotides matching TRBD2. CDR3 length: 18 amino acids. Per the germline V gene, CDR1 is SGHTA and CDR2 is FQGTGA. With 5 bases clipped from V and 1 base from J, the junction kept 8 bases outside the gene matches. For the CDR3, the DNA is TGTGCCAGCAGCGCCTCCGGGACTAGCGGGAGCCGCACAGATACGCAGTATTTT. Its protein is CASSASGTSGSRTDTQYF.

This chain links TRBV7-8 with TRBJ1-4, with D uncertain. Trimming pared 1 base from V and 7 bases from J, leaving 7 bases between. In germline, CDR1 is SGHVS, CDR2 FQNEAQ. This CDR3 is built from 13 residues. CDR3 amino acids: CASSLVEAEKLFF. The DNA of the CDR3 is TGTGCCAGCAGCTTAGTGGAGGCTGAAAAACTGTTTTTT. Filled out from reference TRBV7-8 and TRBJ1-4, the complete variable domain reads GAGVSQSPRYKVAKRGQDVALRCDPISGHVSLFWYQQALGQGPEFLTYFQNEAQLDKSGLPSDRFFAERPEGSVSTLKIQRTQQEDSAVYLCASSLVEAEKLFFGSGTQLSVL.

This clone has a count of ten or more. This chain connects TRBV10-3 to TRBJ1-1; perhaps TRBD1 as D (6 bases). Germline values: CDR1 ENHRY, CDR2 SYGVKD. CDR3 length equals 15 residues. The V end lost 0 bases, the J end lost 0 bases, and 8 bases lay between the germline ends. The CDR3 DNA reads as TGTGCCATCAGTGAGTCAGGACAGTTGAACACTGAAGCTTTCTTT. This sequence encodes CAISESGQLNTEAFF.

The V and J genes are TRBV7-8 and TRBJ1-1; D call uncertain. The CDR3 runs 11 residues. The germline CDR1 and CDR2 sequences are SGHVS and FQNEAQ. V lost 3 bases and J lost 7, with 6 bases in between. Here the CDR3 reads CASSFGGEAFF. CDR3 sequence (DNA): TGTGCCAGCAGCTTCGGTGGTGAAGCTTTCTTT.

The sample holds one count of this clone. The V call is TRBV5-6, the J call TRBJ2-5, with a tentative D call TRBD2 (7 bases). The CDR3 has 15 amino acids. Trimming left V 5 bases short and J 5 bases short, with 19 bases between. Germline-derived CDR1 and CDR2 are SGHDT and YYEEEE. Here the CDR3 reads CASSHAGAGVETQYF. The CDR3 nucleotides are TGTGCCAGCAGTCATGCGGGGGCAGGGGTGGAGACCCAGTACTTC.

The rearrangement uses TRBV11-2 and TRBJ2-6; TRBD1 matches 9 bases. In germline, CDR1 is SGHAT, CDR2 FQNNGV. Unmatched junction bases numbered 10, after V lost 4 bases and J lost 0 bases. The CDR3 has 19 amino acids. The CDR3 nucleotides read TGTGCCAGCAGCTCTTTCAGGACAGGGGTGGACTCTGGGGCCAACGTCCTGACTTTC. Its protein product is CASSSFRTGVDSGANVLTF.

This clone was detected many times. The chain is built from TRBV19 and TRBJ2-2, with 9 bases lining up with TRBD1. Germline V CDR1 and CDR2: LNHDA, SQIVND (reference sequence). This CDR3 comprises 15 residues. Unmatched junction bases numbered 4, after V lost 5 bases and J lost 3 bases. The CDR3 sequence is CASSSGDRDTGELFF. In DNA, the CDR3 is TGTGCCAGTAGTTCCGGGGACAGGGACACCGGGGAGCTGTTTTTT.

V is TRBV7-3 and J is TRBJ2-1, with D hard to call. With 0 bases removed from V and 9 bases from J, the gap between germline ends came to 6 bases. Looked up from germline, CDR1 is SGHTA and CDR2 is FQGTGA. The CDR3 runs to 12 residues. In nucleotides, the CDR3 is TGTGCCAGCAGCTTAACTATGGGTGAGCAGTTCTTC. This encodes CASSLTMGEQFF. The whole variable domain, filled in from reference TRBV7-3 and TRBJ2-1, reads GAGVSQTPSNKVTEKGKYVELRCDPISGHTALYWYRQSLGQGPEFLIYFQGTGAADDSGLPNDRFFAVRPEGSVSTLKIQRTERGDSAVYLCASSLTMGEQFFGPGTRLTVL.

This chain uses TRBV5-1 with TRBJ2-3; no clear D gene. The CDR3 covers 13 residues. V lost 0 bases and J 14 bases, leaving 16 bases between the germline ends. The V gene's germline CDR1 is SGHRS and CDR2 YFSETQ. CDR3 sequence reads: CASSLAGISSGYF. The CDR3 coding sequence is TGCGCCAGCAGCTTGGCCGGTATCAGTAGTGGGTATTTT.